These 28 T cell receptor beta chains came from one sample sequenced in a study of somatic mutations in cytotoxic T cells in rheumatoid arthritis. Assay: immunoSEQ multiplex PCR; the TCRdb copy retains only in-frame clones and omits some. The table records 12,000 or so clones, approximately 74% of them present only once. Sequencing input: CD8+ T cells sorted from blood. All receptors derive from an older man in good health.

The chain employs TRBV5-6 and TRBJ2-2; D perhaps matches TRBD2 (6 bases). This CDR3 comprises 15 residues. Trimming cost V 4 bases and J 3 bases, with 13 bases left between them. The germline CDR1 and CDR2 sequences are SGHDT and YYEEEE. CDR3 nucleotide sequence: TGTGCCAGCAGCCCATCACGGGGGTACACCGGGGAGCTGTTTTTT. Translating it yields CASSPSRGYTGELFF. The entire variable domain, with the rest obtained from reference TRBV5-6 and TRBJ2-2, is as follows: DAGVTQSPTHLIKTRGQQVTLRCSPKSGHDTVSWYQQALGQGPQFIFQYYEEEERQRGNFPDRFSGHQFPNYSSELNVNALLLGDSALYLCASSPSRGYTGELFFGEGSRLTVL.

The chain recombines TRBV10-1 with TRBJ2-7; 7 bases agree with TRBD2. Trimming cost V 4 bases and J 2 bases; bases outside gene matches: 14. This CDR3 has 17 residues. Germline-derived CDR1 and CDR2 are WNHNN and SYGVQD (reference sequence). CDR3 region: CASSAVETSRNPYEQYF. The CDR3 bases are TGCGCCAGCAGTGCCGTGGAGACTAGCAGGAATCCCTACGAGCAGTACTTC.

This chain links TRBV7-2 with TRBJ2-2; D possibly matches TRBD1 or TRBD2 (5 bases each). Germline V CDR1 and CDR2: SGHTA, FQGNSA. V was clipped by 6 bases and J by 6 bases, with 8 bases between them. CDR3 size: 12 residues. CDR3 nucleotides: TGTGCCAGCAGAGGGACGGCCGGGGAGCTGTTTTTT. Protein: CASRGTAGELFF.

This clone was seen a handful of times. The chain is built from TRBV21-1 and TRBJ2-7; TRBD1 reflects the table's D call only, with no check against the DNA. TRBV21-1 is a pseudogene locus. The CDR3 has 16 residues. CDR3 DNA: TGTGCCAGCAGCACCCCTGGGACAGCGCCCTCCTACGAGCAGTACTTC. Protein sequence: CASSTPGTAPSYEQYF.

In nucleotides, the CDR3 is TGTGCCAGCAGCTTAGATAGAGCCCTTTCCCACAATGAGCAGTTCTTC. It translates to CASSLDRALSHNEQFF. The J gene is TRBJ2-1, the V gene TRBV7-6; D gene ambiguous. CDR1 SGHVS and CDR2 FNYEAQ come from the germline V gene. The CDR3 is 16 amino acids. Trimming removed 1 base at V and 5 bases at J, with 15 bases between.

The CDR3 loop is CASSDAGTSGADTQYF. CDR3 coding DNA: TGTGCCAGCAGTGACGCCGGGACTAGCGGGGCAGATACGCAGTATTTT. The chain couples TRBV6-4 to TRBJ2-3, with 13 bases fitting TRBD2. V lost 2 bases and J lost 4; bases outside the gene matches: 3. Germline CDR1 MRHNA, CDR2 SNTAGT. There are 16 residues in the CDR3.

The chain combines TRBV19 with TRBJ1-1, with 10 bases that match TRBD1. The germline CDR1 and CDR2 sequences are LNHDA and SQIVND (reference sequence). The CDR3 contains 14 residues. V gave up 5 bases and J gave up 5 bases; unmatched junction bases: 5. CDR3 loop: CASSFGQGGTEAFF. Written as DNA, the CDR3 is TGTGCCAGTAGTTTCGGACAGGGGGGGACTGAAGCTTTCTTT.

This sequence joins TRBV19 and TRBJ1-3, with no clear D. CDR3 length equals 13 residues. The V gene's germline CDR1 is LNHDA and CDR2 SQIVND (reference sequence). Trimming pared 3 bases from V and 7 bases from J, leaving 10 bases between. This CDR3 is CASSISEKNTIYF. DNA of the CDR3: TGTGCCAGTAGTATTTCGGAAAAGAACACCATATATTTT.

The chain has TRBV25-1 and TRBJ2-2; TRBD2 might be the D (5 bases). The CDR3 is 15 amino acids. Germline V lookup: CDR1 MGHDK, CDR2 SYGVNS. Trimming left V 2 bases short and J 4 bases short, with 11 bases between. As DNA, the CDR3 is TGTGCCAGCAGTGAAAGTGACTACTCCACCGGGGAGCTGTTTTTT. It codes for CASSESDYSTGELFF. The variable domain in full, with the rest retrieved from reference TRBV25-1 and TRBJ2-2, is EADIYQTPRYLVIGTGKKITLECSQTMGHDKMYWYQQDPGMELHLIHYSYGVNSTEKGDLSSESTVSRIRTEHFPLTLESARPSHTSQYLCASSESDYSTGELFFGEGSRLTVL.

This chain connects TRBV30 to TRBJ2-1; possibly TRBD2 for D (5 bases). The V gene lost 0 bases and the J gene lost 7 bases, with 10 bases spanning the gap. The germline V gene encodes CDR1 GTSNPN and CDR2 SVGIG (reference sequence). This CDR3 spans 13 amino acids. The CDR3 DNA follows: TGTGCCTGGAGTGTAATGGACTCGAATGAGCAGTTCTTC. This codes for CAWSVMDSNEQFF.

The V gene is TRBV7-9, the J gene TRBJ2-5, with TRBD1 matching over 11 bases. Unmatched junction bases numbered 7, after V lost 5 bases and J lost 2 bases. Germline CDR1 is SEHNR and CDR2 is FQNEAQ (reference sequence). This CDR3 comprises 16 residues. The CDR3 DNA is TGTGCCAGCAGCAATACCGGGACAGGGGGACAAGAGACCCAGTACTTC. Its protein is CASSNTGTGGQETQYF.

In its sample, this clone was seen a few times. The V and J genes are TRBV7-8 and TRBJ2-7; D possibly corresponds to TRBD1 (5 bases). The V and J ends lost 5 bases and 1 base respectively, with 18 bases between them. The CDR3 has 16 residues. Germline V gene lookup returns CDR1 SGHVS and CDR2 FQNEAQ. Written as DNA, the CDR3 is TGTGCCAGCAGCCCGTACGACAGCCTACCTTCCTACGAGCAGTACTTC. As protein: CASSPYDSLPSYEQYF.

This sequence joins TRBV9 and TRBJ2-7; 8 nucleotides match TRBD1. This CDR3 comprises 14 residues. From germline, CDR1 is SGDLS and CDR2 YYNGEE. V trimming: 2 bases; J trimming: 5 bases; junction bases outside the gene matches: 6. The CDR3 DNA reads TGTGCCAGCAGCGTCGGACAGGGTATTCACGAGCAGTACTTC. Its protein is CASSVGQGIHEQYF.

V usage is TRBV7-7 and J usage is TRBJ2-2; TRBD1 matches at 9 bases. This CDR3 contains 18 residues. Germline V gene sequence: CDR1 SSHAT, CDR2 FNYEAQ (reference sequence). The trim removed 2 bases at V and 2 bases at J, leaving 9 bases unmatched. In DNA form, the CDR3 reads TGTGCCAGCAGCTTAAGTTTAAGGGACAGGGTCAACACCGGGGAGCTGTTTTTT. This sequence encodes CASSLSLRDRVNTGELFF.

The chain recombines TRBV9 with TRBJ1-1; D gene ambiguous. This CDR3 spans 13 amino acids. The V and J ends lost 0 bases and 0 bases respectively, with 3 bases between them. In germline, CDR1 is SGDLS, CDR2 YYNGEE. The CDR3 sequence: CASSVVVNTEAFF. As DNA, the CDR3 is TGTGCCAGCAGCGTAGTAGTGAACACTGAAGCTTTCTTT.

This clone was counted between two and nine times. A read error may produce the germline difference seen at one junction end. The V gene is TRBV30, the J gene TRBJ1-1; D gene uncertain. The CDR3 sequence is 11 residues long. The germline V gene has CDR1 GTSNPN and CDR2 SVGIG (reference sequence). DNA of the CDR3: TGTGCCTGGAGTGTAGGTGTGGGCGTAGCTTTT. The encoded protein is CAWSVGVGVAF.

CDR3 sequence reads: CASSLGRGYYEQYF. Here the CDR3 DNA reads TGTGCCAGCAGTTTAGGTAGGGGGTACTACGAGCAGTACTTC. The chain is built from TRBV27 and TRBJ2-7, with TRBD1 as a possible D gene (6 bases). The CDR3 extends over 14 amino acids. Germline loops: CDR1 MNHEY, CDR2 SMNVEV (reference sequence). Trimming took off 2 bases at V and 3 bases at J, with 11 bases between the two ends.

V gene TRBV29-1 combines with J gene TRBJ2-1; 7 bases match TRBD1. The germline V gene encodes CDR1 SQVTM and CDR2 ANQGSEA. CDR3 size: 14 residues. Trimming took 7 bases from V and 0 from J; bases not matched to a gene: 6. CDR3 sequence: CSGQGPSSYNEQFF. For the CDR3, the DNA is TGCAGCGGACAGGGTCCCAGCTCCTACAATGAGCAGTTCTTC.

This rearrangement joins TRBV7-9 to TRBJ2-5; no reliable D call. Trimming took off 0 bases at V and 2 bases at J, with 10 bases between the two ends. The CDR3 spans 15 residues. Germline CDR1 reads SEHNR; CDR2 reads FQNEAQ (reference sequence). The CDR3 loop is CASSLALGLQETQYF. The CDR3 DNA reads as TGTGCCAGCAGCTTAGCGTTGGGTTTACAAGAGACCCAGTACTTC.

The V call is TRBV2, the J call TRBJ2-5; D is uncertain. Germline loops: CDR1 SNHLY, CDR2 FYNNEI. The CDR3 is 12 amino acids. V lost 6 bases and J 2 bases, leaving 7 bases between the germline ends. The CDR3 DNA is TGTGCCAGCAGGAGGACGCAAGAGACCCAGTACTTC. This translates into CASRRTQETQYF.

The chain has TRBV15 and TRBJ2-1; TRBD2 might be the D (6 bases). Per germline, CDR1 LNHNV and CDR2 YYDKDF (reference sequence). Between the trimmed V and J ends, which lost 5 bases and 4 bases, there was a span of 15 bases. The CDR3 sequence is 15 residues long. CDR3 residues: CATSAGRGLYNEQFF. CDR3 in DNA: TGTGCCACCAGCGCGGGGCGCGGATTGTACAATGAGCAGTTCTTC. Drawing the rest from reference TRBV15 and TRBJ2-1, the complete variable domain is DAMVIQNPRYQVTQFGKPVTLSCSQTLNHNVMYWYQQKSSQAPKLLFHYYDKDFNNEADTPDNFQSRRPNTSFCFLDIRSPGLGDTAMYLCATSAGRGLYNEQFFGPGTRLTVL.

The chain has TRBV18 and TRBJ2-1; the match to TRBD2 covers 11 bases. CDR1 KGHSH and CDR2 LQKENI come from the germline V gene. V gave up 4 bases and J gave up 2 bases; unmatched junction bases: 4. This CDR3 comprises 16 residues. In nucleotides, the CDR3 is TGTGCCAGCTCACTTGGACTAGCGGGCACCTACAATGAGCAGTTCTTC. Translation gives CASSLGLAGTYNEQFF.

This chain uses TRBV11-3 with TRBJ1-6; the D is unclear. The V end lost 0 bases, the J end lost 4 bases, and 10 bases lay between the germline ends. The CDR3 has 16 amino acids. CDR1 SGHNT and CDR2 YENEEA come from the germline V gene. CDR3 nucleotides: TGTGCCAGCAGCTTAGATCAAATGCCGTATAATTCACCCCTCCACTTT. As protein: CASSLDQMPYNSPLHF.

The CDR3 is CASSVPGTPQHF. CDR3 in DNA: TGTGCCAGCAGCGTCCCCGGGACGCCCCAGCATTTT. The chain combines TRBV7-2 with TRBJ1-5, with a weak D call TRBD1 (5 bases). CDR3 length: 12 amino acids. Trimming cost V 5 bases and J 9 bases, with 11 bases left between them. Germline CDR1 is SGHTA and CDR2 is FQGNSA.

V is TRBV28 and J is TRBJ1-4; D gene ambiguous. This CDR3 is 14 amino acids long. Germline-derived CDR1 and CDR2 are MDHEN and SYDVKM. The V end was cut by 11 bases, the J end by 11 bases, with 24 bases between. CDR3 in amino acids: CASQPLSSGGKLFF. The DNA for the CDR3 is TGTGCCTCTCAGCCCCTATCCTCAGGTGGTAAACTGTTTTTT.

This clone occurred a few times. V gene TRBV5-1 combines with J gene TRBJ1-4; 7 nucleotides align to TRBD1. V was clipped by 1 base and J by 4 bases; unmatched bases: 4. The CDR3 has 15 amino acids. Germline assignment: CDR1 SGHRS and CDR2 YFSETQ. The CDR3 region has the DNA TGCGCCAGCAGCTTGCGACAGGGCCTTAATGAAAAACTGTTTTTT. Translation: CASSLRQGLNEKLFF. The full variable domain, rest sourced from reference TRBV5-1 and TRBJ1-4, is KAGVTQTPRYLIKTRGQQVTLSCSPISGHRSVSWYQQTPGQGLQFLFEYFSETQRNKGNFPGRFSGRQFSNSRSEMNVSTLELGDSALYLCASSLRQGLNEKLFFGSGTQLSVL.

In its sample, this clone was seen a few times. The J gene is TRBJ1-2, the V gene TRBV6-5, with D hard to call. Germline V CDR1 and CDR2: MNHEY, SVGAGI. V lost 7 bases, J lost 7 bases, and 13 bases lay in between. CDR3 size: 12 residues. This CDR3 is CASTNPRGGYTF. The CDR3, as DNA: TGTGCCAGCACCAACCCCCGGGGTGGCTACACCTTC.

This chain uses TRBV18 with TRBJ1-5; TRBD1 matches 7 bases. Germline loops: CDR1 KGHSH, CDR2 LQKENI. V shed 5 bases, J shed 7 bases, and the junction held 8 bases outside the gene matches. This CDR3 contains 14 residues. The CDR3 nucleotides are TGTGCCAGCTCAAGGACAGGACGGGGGCAGCCCCAGCATTTT. As protein: CASSRTGRGQPQHF.